Below, 31 T cell receptor beta chains from the same sample are listed, as sequenced in a study of blood T cell repertoires in COVID-19. Profiling relied on immunoSEQ multiplex PCR, and the TCRdb table lists in-frame clones only, not all of them. The sample shows approximately 240,000 clones, approximately 82% of them seen only once. Sample: peripheral blood. The receptors stem from a middle-aged woman who had recovered from COVID-19.

V gene TRBV19 combines with J gene TRBJ2-1; D may be TRBD2 (5 bases). V lost 3 bases, J lost 10 bases, and 7 bases lay in between. CDR3 size: 11 residues. The germline V gene encodes CDR1 LNHDA and CDR2 SQIVND (reference sequence). The CDR3, as DNA: TGTGCCAGTAGTATGGGCGGGGAGCAGTTCTTC. Protein sequence: CASSMGGEQFF.

The chain uses TRBV7-2 and TRBJ2-7, with 10 bases matching TRBD1. The trim removed 5 bases at V and 1 base at J, leaving 14 bases unmatched. Germline lookup yields CDR1 SGHTA and CDR2 FQGNSA. The CDR3 extends over 18 amino acids. CDR3 DNA sequence: TGTGCCAGCAGCCTTAAGACAGGGGGCCGGGTCAGGTCCTACGAGCAGTACTTC. Its translation is CASSLKTGGRVRSYEQYF.

The V gene is TRBV28, the J gene TRBJ1-2, with TRBD1 matching 8 bases. V shed 7 bases and J 1 base; nucleotides not matched to a gene: 5. This CDR3 contains 14 residues. Germline-derived CDR1 and CDR2 are MDHEN and SYDVKM. DNA for the CDR3: TGTGCCAGCATCCCAGGGGGCAGTAACTATGGCTACACCTTC. It yields the protein CASIPGGSNYGYTF.

J is TRBJ2-3 and V is TRBV5-1; D uncertain. The V end lost 4 bases, the J end lost 2 bases, and 14 bases lay between the germline ends. The CDR3 runs 15 residues. The germline CDR1 and CDR2 sequences are SGHRS and YFSETQ. The CDR3 region is CASSPPLGTTDTQYF. CDR3 nucleotide sequence: TGCGCCAGCAGCCCCCCCCTAGGTACCACAGATACGCAGTATTTT.

The rearrangement uses TRBV3-1 (or the pseudogene TRBV3-2) and TRBJ1-5; D not certain. Germline V CDR1 and CDR2: LGHDT, YNNKEL (reference sequence). The CDR3 consists of 15 residues. Trimming stripped 3 bases from V and 1 base from J, with 10 bases between. The CDR3 sequence: CASSQGMESNQPQHF. The CDR3 coding sequence is TGTGCCAGCAGCCAGGGCATGGAAAGCAATCAGCCCCAGCATTTT.

CDR3 sequence reads: CASSLASGDNSPLHF. CDR3 bases: TGCGCCAGCAGCTTGGCCTCAGGGGACAATTCACCCCTCCACTTT. This rearrangement joins TRBV5-1 to TRBJ1-6, with D possibly TRBD1 on 6 matching bases. The germline gives CDR1 SGHRS, CDR2 YFSETQ. V lost 0 bases, J lost 7 bases, and 11 bases lay in between. The CDR3 runs to 15 residues.

This clone was found a few times. The gene calls are TRBV6-1 and TRBJ1-1; no definite D call. This CDR3 comprises 13 residues. CDR1 and CDR2 (germline): MNHNS, SASEGT. Trimming removed 3 bases at V and 0 bases at J, with 5 bases between. The CDR3 DNA sequence: TGTGCCAGCAGTGATAATGTGAACACTGAAGCTTTCTTT. It specifies CASSDNVNTEAFF.

This sequence joins TRBV7-6 and TRBJ2-5; weak D call: TRBD1 (6 bases). Trimming stripped 0 bases from V and 7 bases from J, with 6 bases between. The CDR3 contains 12 residues. The V gene's germline CDR1 is SGHVS and CDR2 FNYEAQ. The CDR3, as DNA: TGTGCCAGCAGCTTAGCACAGGGGACCCAGTACTTC. Protein sequence: CASSLAQGTQYF.

The chain couples TRBV11-3 to TRBJ1-1, with D tentatively TRBD1 (6 bases). V gave up 6 bases and J gave up 0 bases, with 11 bases separating them. Germline loops: CDR1 SGHNT, CDR2 YENEEA. CDR3 length: 14 residues. The CDR3 sequence: CASSLQGLNTEAFF. As DNA, the CDR3 is TGTGCCAGCAGTTTACAGGGCCTGAACACTGAAGCTTTCTTT.

V gene TRBV5-1 combines with J gene TRBJ2-3; 7 nucleotides line up with TRBD1. The CDR3 has 16 residues. The germline gives CDR1 SGHRS, CDR2 YFSETQ. Trimming cost V 1 base and J 5 bases; bases outside gene matches: 10. The CDR3 DNA sequence: TGCGCCAGCAGCTTGACCCCAGGGGGAACCGGAGATACGCAGTATTTT. Protein sequence: CASSLTPGGTGDTQYF.

This clone was found a few times. V gene TRBV30 combines with J gene TRBJ2-5; D is possibly TRBD2 (5 bases). Trimming left V 5 bases short and J 5 bases short, with 18 bases between. In germline, CDR1 is GTSNPN, CDR2 SVGIG (reference sequence). CDR3 length: 14 residues. The CDR3 DNA reads TGTGCCTGGTCCTCTATAGTGGGCGGGGAGACCCAGTACTTC. Protein: CAWSSIVGGETQYF.

The chain links TRBV20-1 to TRBJ2-1; the D is unclear. Between the trimmed V and J ends, which lost 2 bases and 10 bases, there was a span of 9 bases. The CDR3 runs to 11 residues. Germline-derived CDR1 and CDR2 are DFQATT and SNEGSKA (reference sequence). The CDR3 DNA reads as TGCAGTGCTAGAAGGTGGAGCGAGCAGTTCTTC. Translated: CSARRWSEQFF.

The V gene is TRBV5-1, the J gene TRBJ1-2; D possibly corresponds to TRBD1 (5 bases). Germline CDR1 reads SGHRS; CDR2 reads YFSETQ. The CDR3 contains 16 residues. Trimming left V 4 bases short and J 4 bases short, with 20 bases between. The CDR3 region has the DNA TGCGCCAGCAGCCTTGGCGGGACCCCCGGTTTCTATGGCTACACCTTC. Its protein product is CASSLGGTPGFYGYTF.

This clone was seen once. The chain's CDR3 is CASSGLERGGHNEQFF. The CDR3 DNA reads TGTGCCAGCAGCGGACTGGAGCGGGGGGGCCACAATGAGCAGTTCTTC. This chain uses TRBV25-1 with TRBJ2-1; 10 nucleotides agree with TRBD2. The germline CDR1 and CDR2 sequences are MGHDK and SYGVNS. CDR3 length: 16 amino acids. The V and J ends lost 6 bases and 5 bases, in that order; junction bases with no gene match: 10.

A note on this clone: This sample includes further DNA sequences coding for the same CDR3. The chain carries TRBV19 and TRBJ1-2; maybe TRBD1 (6 bases). The germline V and J ends were trimmed by 7 bases and 4 bases, with 13 bases remaining between them. There are 13 residues in the CDR3. Germline CDR1 reads LNHDA; CDR2 reads SQIVND (reference sequence). The CDR3, as DNA: TGTGCCAGTAAATTACAGGGACCCTATGGCTACACCTTC. This sequence encodes CASKLQGPYGYTF.

The rearrangement uses TRBV6-5 and TRBJ1-4; 8 nucleotides match TRBD1. Trimming at V came to 0 bases and at J to 5 bases, leaving 5 bases not matched to a gene. This CDR3 region has 16 residues. Germline lookup yields CDR1 MNHEY and CDR2 SVGAGI. This chain's CDR3 is CASSYSFRTGNEKLFF. The CDR3 DNA reads as TGTGCCAGCAGTTACTCGTTCCGGACAGGGAATGAAAAACTGTTTTTT.

This chain uses TRBV19 with TRBJ1-2; TRBD1 might be the D (6 bases). In germline, CDR1 is LNHDA, CDR2 SQIVND (reference sequence). This CDR3 comprises 15 residues. The V and J ends lost 6 bases and 4 bases respectively, with 18 bases between them. CDR3: CASRRQDRSSYGYTF. DNA of the CDR3: TGTGCCAGTAGGCGTCAGGACAGATCGAGCTATGGCTACACCTTC.

This clone was seen more than once but under ten times. This rearrangement joins TRBV19 to TRBJ1-5; D is uncertain. The CDR3 is made up of 15 amino acids. Between the trimmed V and J ends, which lost 3 bases and 0 bases, there was a span of 9 bases. Germline assignment: CDR1 LNHDA and CDR2 SQIVND (reference sequence). The CDR3 DNA reads TGTGCCAGTAGTATCCAGTTAAATAGCAATCAGCCCCAGCATTTT. It codes for CASSIQLNSNQPQHF. The full variable domain, in which reference TRBV19 and TRBJ1-5 provide the parts outside the CDR3, is DGGITQSPKYLFRKEGQNVTLSCEQNLNHDAMYWYRQDPGQGLRLIYYSQIVNDFQKGDIAEGYSVSREKKESFPLTVTSAQKNPTAFYLCASSIQLNSNQPQHFGDGTRLSIL.

The rearrangement links TRBV9 to TRBJ2-1, with TRBD1 matching over 10 bases. CDR3 length: 16 amino acids. The germline gives CDR1 SGDLS, CDR2 YYNGEE. Trimming at V came to 4 bases and at J to 5 bases, leaving 9 bases not matched to a gene. CDR3 sequence (DNA): TGTGCCAGCAGCCCCCGGGGCGGGACAGGGGACAATGAGCAGTTCTTC. Translated, it gives CASSPRGGTGDNEQFF.

This clone was detected a few times. V usage is TRBV10-3 and J usage is TRBJ1-1, with D perhaps matching TRBD1 (5 bases). This CDR3 has 14 amino acids. CDR1 and CDR2 (germline): ENHRY, SYGVKD. V shed 0 bases and J shed 5 bases, with 10 bases lying between them. CDR3 residues: CAISESTGGTEAFF. The CDR3 nucleotides are TGTGCCATCAGTGAGTCGACTGGGGGGACTGAAGCTTTCTTT.

The chain couples TRBV10-3 to TRBJ1-2, with D uncertain. The V gene lost 11 bases and the J gene lost 7 bases, with 20 bases spanning the gap. This CDR3 contains 13 residues. Germline CDR1 ENHRY, CDR2 SYGVKD. The CDR3 sequence is CAASLQPVFGYTF. The CDR3 DNA reads as TGTGCCGCATCGTTACAGCCGGTGTTTGGCTACACCTTC.

The genes are TRBV5-8 and TRBJ2-7; TRBD1 is a possible D gene (6 bases). Trimming pared 3 bases from V and 2 bases from J, leaving 6 bases between. Germline CDR1 SGHTS, CDR2 YDEGEE. The CDR3 sequence is 12 residues long. The CDR3 DNA reads TGTGCCAGCAGCTCAGGGGCCTACGAGCAGTACTTC. Translated: CASSSGAYEQYF. Together with reference TRBV5-8 and TRBJ2-7, the CDR3 gives the full variable domain: EAGVTQSPTHLIKTRGQQATLRCSPISGHTSVYWYQQALGLGLQFLLWYDEGEERNRGNFPPRFSGRQFPNYSSELNVNALELEDSALYLCASSSGAYEQYFGPGTRLTVT.

This chain joins TRBV6-6 and TRBJ1-5, with TRBD1 identical over 8 bases. The length of the CDR3 is 14 residues. V lost 5 bases and J lost 5; bases outside the gene matches: 5. Germline V lookup: CDR1 MNHNY, CDR2 SVGAGI (reference sequence). CDR3 in DNA: TGTGCCAGCAGTAACGGACAGGGAGATCAGCCCCAGCATTTT. The encoded protein is CASSNGQGDQPQHF.

J is TRBJ1-4 and V is TRBV7-9; D remains unclear. CDR3 length: 11 residues. Trimming pared 5 bases from V and 6 bases from J, leaving 4 bases between. Per the germline V gene, CDR1 is SEHNR and CDR2 is FQNEAQ (reference sequence). CDR3 protein: CASSPDEKLFF. The CDR3, as DNA: TGTGCCAGCAGCCCCGATGAAAAACTGTTTTTT.

V gene TRBV6-5 combines with J gene TRBJ2-7; no definite D call. V dropped 5 bases and J dropped 0 bases, with 8 bases sitting between them. The length of the CDR3 is 13 residues. Germline values: CDR1 MNHEY, CDR2 SVGAGI. As DNA, the CDR3 is TGTGCCAGCAGTCAGTCAGACTCCTACGAGCAGTACTTC. The encoded protein is CASSQSDSYEQYF.

The CDR3 sequence: CASTEDSNEKLFF. The CDR3, as DNA: TGTGCCAGCACCGAGGACAGTAATGAAAAACTGTTTTTT. The V gene is TRBV12-3 or TRBV12-4, the J gene TRBJ1-4, with D tentatively TRBD1 (6 bases). This CDR3 is built from 13 residues. Trimming removed 7 bases at V and 4 bases at J, with 10 bases between.

The chain employs TRBV5-1 and TRBJ2-3; D remains ambiguous. The length of the CDR3 is 14 residues. V lost 3 bases and J 0 bases, leaving 8 bases between the germline ends. The germline gives CDR1 SGHRS, CDR2 YFSETQ. The CDR3 coding sequence is TGCGCCAGCAGCTCGACACGTAGCACAGATACGCAGTATTTT. Protein product: CASSSTRSTDTQYF.

Written as DNA, the CDR3 is TGTGCCAGCAGTTACATCAGGGAAACTGAAGCTTTCTTT. The encoded protein is CASSYIRETEAFF. The gene calls are TRBV6-2 or TRBV6-3 and TRBJ1-1; possibly TRBD1 for D (5 bases). The CDR3 has 13 amino acids. With 2 bases removed from V and 5 bases from J, the gap between germline ends came to 9 bases. Germline assignment: CDR1 MNHEY and CDR2 SVGEGT.

The chain couples TRBV6-1 to TRBJ1-5; 7 positions agree with TRBD1. There are 15 residues in the CDR3. V trimming: 2 bases; J trimming: 8 bases; junction bases outside the gene matches: 9. The germline CDR1 and CDR2 sequences are MNHNS and SASEGT. The CDR3 here is CASSEPRDSLKPQHF. CDR3 DNA sequence: TGTGCCAGCAGTGAACCGCGGGACAGCCTCAAGCCCCAGCATTTT.

This clone has a single count. This rearrangement joins TRBV6-5 to TRBJ2-2; D unclear. Trimming shortened V by 8 bases and J by 1 base, and 5 bases separated the two germline ends. CDR3 length: 12 residues. Germline assignment: CDR1 MNHEY and CDR2 SVGAGI. The CDR3 DNA sequence: TGTGCCAGCTACAAGAACACCGGGGAGCTGTTTTTT. It yields the protein CASYKNTGELFF.

This chain connects TRBV28 to TRBJ1-3; D remains ambiguous. The germline V and J ends were trimmed by 6 bases and 0 bases, with 9 bases remaining between them. Germline CDR1 is MDHEN and CDR2 is SYDVKM. The CDR3 totals 14 residues. The CDR3 sequence: CASRSGISGNTIYF. In DNA, the CDR3 is TGTGCCAGCAGGTCCGGTATCTCTGGAAACACCATATATTTT.